This is a list of T cell receptor beta chains from one sample in a study of cytomegalovirus exposure and HLA in healthy donors. The data were produced by immunoSEQ multiplex PCR, yet TCRdb's version contains in-frame clones alone and is incomplete. The sample consists of fewer than 140,000 clones, less than 90% of them appearing once. The sample consisted of PBMCs. The receptors derive from a woman aged 18 to 35 in good health and CMV-seropositive. Both conserved end residues are part of each CDR3. Fields, in order: V gene, CDR3 length, CDR3 protein.

V: TRBV5-1; length: 16; CDR3: CASSLKQGRGNSPLHF
V: TRBV19; length: 15; CDR3: CASRRTGRGTDTQYF
V: TRBV27; length: 15; CDR3: CASSLGQMNTGELFF
V: TRBV5-4; length: 15; CDR3: CASSPWGGLGETQYF
V: TRBV23-1; length: 14; CDR3: CASSQGDRSYEQYF
V: TRBV6-4; length: 14; CDR3: CASSDSGGHNEQFF
V: TRBV6-6; length: 13; CDR3: CASTLPGNTEAFF
V: TRBV7-6; length: 13; CDR3: CASSEEPGTEAFF
V: TRBV6-5; length: 15; CDR3: CASSLQDSSSYEQYF
V: TRBV28; length: 14; CDR3: CASSFNNRVMPQHF
V: TRBV18; length: 14; CDR3: CASSQSGFGETQYF
V: TRBV12-5; length: 17; CDR3: CASGTTSGGAFTDTQYF
V: TRBV5-6; length: 13; CDR3: CASSLGGPGALHF
V: TRBV18; length: 14; CDR3: CASSSGQGTNEQFF
V: TRBV5-1; length: 14; CDR3: CASSLVEGQETQYF
V: TRBV19; length: 15; CDR3: CASRASPNLNTEAFF
V: TRBV5-1; length: 20; CDR3: CASSWAPGQGALGTYNEQFF
V: TRBV4-3; length: 18; CDR3: CASSHPGTGTTWGEKLFF
V: TRBV19; length: 16; CDR3: CASSEVSGGGYNEQFF
V: TRBV11-2; length: 13; CDR3: CASSWGQPYEQYF
V: TRBV5-6; length: 15; CDR3: CASSLLPRTGTEAFF
V: TRBV19; length: 18; CDR3: CASWPSGVAGGPGDEQFF
V: TRBV4-2; length: 18; CDR3: CASSQETGLAGGTDTQYF
V: TRBV6-1; length: 14; CDR3: CASSERQGHYGYTF
V: TRBV28; length: 15; CDR3: CASSLPTGTGEKLFF
V: TRBV28; length: 15; CDR3: CASTDRGLSARRAFF
V: TRBV7-9; length: 15; CDR3: CASSQGLAGDYEQYF
V: TRBV7-6; length: 15; CDR3: CASISSGAVTDTQYF
V: TRBV7-9; length: 16; CDR3: CASSLPTGGTGEKLFF
V: TRBV7-9; length: 15; CDR3: CASSTERGGGNEQFF
V: TRBV6-5; length: 14; CDR3: CASRWAGATGELFF
V: TRBV4-1; length: 17; CDR3: CASSQGGSAETPYGYTF
V: TRBV10-3; length: 13; CDR3: CAIRWTVNTEAFF
V: TRBV9; length: 19; CDR3: CASSVAPGLAGGSTDTQYF
V: TRBV4-1; length: 13; CDR3: CATRRAGTGEQYF
V: TRBV28; length: 13; CDR3: CASSLYPDRVEGF
V: TRBV7-2; length: 13; CDR3: CASSRVEEETQYF
V: TRBV5-5; length: 11; CDR3: CASSLGGEAFF
V: TRBV6-6; length: 14; CDR3: CASRGLTKGYEQFF
V: TRBV6-6; length: 15; CDR3: CASSRTTGGLNEQFF
V: TRBV28; length: 13; CDR3: CASRMSGRYGYTF
V: TRBV6-4; length: 14; CDR3: CASSPGHLAGELFF
V: TRBV15; length: 12; CDR3: CATSRGGEKLFF
V: TRBV5-1; length: 15; CDR3: CASSAELAGGNIQYF
V: TRBV4-3; length: 16; CDR3: CASSQDHRGSTDTQYF
V: TRBV4-1; length: 15; CDR3: CASSQDSQGRQPQHF
V: TRBV9; length: 16; CDR3: CASSGQLVGGTDTQYF
V: TRBV7-8; length: 13; CDR3: CASSSQGRTEAFF
V: TRBV7-8; length: 15; CDR3: CASSSGLGGRNTIYF
V: TRBV5-5; length: 15; CDR3: CASSLAGNGANVLTF